The source of this T cell receptor beta chain is a study of shared clonotypes between healthy human individuals. Every immunoSEQ plate was one replicate of a subset's evenly spread DNA. Sorted-subset replicate PCR reactions were performed with about 200 ng DNA, corresponding to tens of thousands of T cell genomes. The table came from immunoSEQ multiplex PCR; TCRdb's copy has only in-frame clones and leaves some out. The sample yields about 2.4 million clones, 90% to 95% seen once. Germline CDR1 is SGHRS and CDR2 is YFSETQ. This CDR3 comprises 14 residues. V was trimmed by 2 bases and J by 2 bases, leaving 10 bases between them. Turning to this clone: In the same sample, other DNA sequences code for this CDR3.

This receptor was taken from a man between 18 and 29 years old in good health. Some clones in this sample may be carry-over from other donors' samples. The sequenced material came from naive CD4+ T cells from PBMCs. Sample subset: CD45RA+ positively selected. This chain uses TRBV5-1 with TRBJ2-5; no clear D. The CDR3 DNA reads as TGCGCCAGCAGCTTTAGGCAGGTACAAGAGACCCAGTACTTC. Translation: CASSFRQVQETQYF.